Below, 31 T cell receptor beta chains from the same sample are listed, as sequenced in a study of blood T cell repertoires in COVID-19. The repertoire was sequenced with immunoSEQ multiplex PCR; TCRdb's copy has only in-frame clones and lacks some. The sample lists about 51,000 clones; roughly 90% were seen once. Sequencing was carried out using peripheral blood. The origin of the receptors is a man aged 45 to 65 with acute or convalescent COVID-19.

The gene calls are TRBV18 and TRBJ2-7, with 10 positions matching TRBD2. The V segment lost 6 bases and the J segment 3 bases; nucleotides outside the gene matches: 11. The CDR3 spans 16 residues. Germline values: CDR1 KGHSH, CDR2 LQKENI. Here the CDR3 DNA reads TGTGCCAGCTCCCAATATAGCGGGGGGTTCTTCTACGAGCAGTACTTC. Translating it yields CASSQYSGGFFYEQYF. The full variable domain, in which reference TRBV18 and TRBJ2-7 provide the parts outside the CDR3, is NAGVMQNPRHLVRRRGQEARLRCSPMKGHSHVYWYRQLPEEGLKFMVYLQKENIIDESGMPKERFSAEFPKEGPSILRIQQVVRGDSAAYFCASSQYSGGFFYEQYFGPGTRLTVT.

V is TRBV10-3 and J is TRBJ1-2; the D gene is possibly TRBD1 (6 bases). Germline CDR1 and CDR2: ENHRY and SYGVKD. The CDR3 sequence is 15 residues long. The V and J ends lost 10 bases and 1 base respectively, with 19 bases between them. The CDR3 coding sequence is TGTGCCACCACGGGGGGAGGGGGAATTAACTATGGCTACACCTTC. It encodes CATTGGGGINYGYTF.

This chain links TRBV10-3 with TRBJ2-7, with TRBD1 as a possible D gene (6 bases). The length of the CDR3 is 15 residues. V lost 2 bases, J lost 1 base, and 12 bases lay in between. CDR1 is ENHRY, CDR2 SYGVKD, per germline. The CDR3 spells CAISERPGESYEQYF. The CDR3 DNA sequence: TGTGCCATCAGTGAGAGGCCAGGGGAGTCCTACGAGCAGTACTTC.

This clone was seen only once. The V and J genes are TRBV6-1 and TRBJ2-7, with TRBD1 identical over 9 bases. The V segment lost 1 base and the J segment 1 base; nucleotides outside the gene matches: 8. There are 17 residues in the CDR3. Germline loops: CDR1 MNHNS, CDR2 SASEGT. CDR3 coding DNA: TGTGCCAGCAGTGAAGAGTATTACGGGACAGGGTCCTACGAGCAGTACTTC. Its protein is CASSEEYYGTGSYEQYF.

The V gene is TRBV7-2, the J gene TRBJ1-1, with a possible D match to TRBD1 (6 bases). Germline V lookup: CDR1 SGHTA, CDR2 FQGNSA. This CDR3 has 15 amino acids. V lost 0 bases, J lost 6 bases, and 14 bases lay in between. The CDR3 DNA sequence: TGTGCCAGCAGCTTAGCACCTCAGGGGAAGGCTGAAGCTTTCTTT. Translating gives CASSLAPQGKAEAFF.

The rearrangement uses TRBV4-2 and TRBJ2-3; 10 positions match TRBD2. The CDR3 covers 18 residues. Germline trimming cut 0 bases from V and 0 bases from J; bases unmatched to any gene: 6. Germline values: CDR1 LGHNA, CDR2 YNFKEQ. CDR3 sequence: CASSQDPSGGLSTDTQYF. The CDR3 DNA reads as TGTGCCAGCAGCCAAGACCCTAGCGGGGGCCTGAGCACAGATACGCAGTATTTT.

This chain's CDR3 is CASSLDLASSGNTIYF. In DNA, the CDR3 is TGTGCCAGCAGCTTAGATCTCGCTAGCTCTGGAAACACCATATATTTT. The chain recombines TRBV11-2 with TRBJ1-3; no definite D call. The CDR3 consists of 16 residues. V was shortened by 0 bases and J by 0 bases, with 9 bases between the two germline ends. The germline V gene has CDR1 SGHAT and CDR2 FQNNGV.

This chain uses TRBV19 with TRBJ2-7; D possibly corresponds to TRBD2 (5 bases). CDR3 length: 15 amino acids. V lost 3 bases and J lost 7, with 19 bases in between. The germline gives CDR1 LNHDA, CDR2 SQIVND (reference sequence). CDR3 nucleotide sequence: TGTGCCAGTAGTATTGGGCTAGTTATGTCGGGGGAGCAGTACTTC. Amino acids: CASSIGLVMSGEQYF.

V usage is TRBV5-4 and J usage is TRBJ1-4; D gene ambiguous. The CDR3 is made up of 16 amino acids. CDR1 is SGHNT, CDR2 YYREEE, per germline (reference sequence). The V end lost 4 bases, the J end lost 3 bases, and 16 bases lay between the germline ends. Written as DNA, the CDR3 is TGTGCCAGCAGCCCCACCGTCGGGTTGGCTAATGAAAAACTGTTTTTT. This encodes CASSPTVGLANEKLFF. The full variable domain, its missing parts supplied by reference TRBV5-4 and TRBJ1-4, is ETGVTQSPTHLIKTRGQQVTLRCSSQSGHNTVSWYQQALGQGPQFIFQYYREEENGRGNFPPRFSGLQFPNYSSELNVNALELDDSALYLCASSPTVGLANEKLFFGSGTQLSVL.

V and J are TRBV10-2 and TRBJ2-7; 9 nucleotides agree with TRBD1. The ends lost 6 bases at V and 4 bases at J; junction bases unmatched: 7. The CDR3 is 14 residues long. Germline V lookup: CDR1 WSHSY, CDR2 SAAADI. This CDR3 is CASSLDRGPYEQYF. In DNA form, the CDR3 reads TGCGCCAGCAGCCTGGACAGGGGTCCTTACGAGCAGTACTTC.

The CDR3 here is CASSEGSGQINIQYF. CDR3 sequence (DNA): TGTGCCAGCAGTGAAGGGTCCGGACAGATAAACATTCAGTACTTC. V gene TRBV6-1 combines with J gene TRBJ2-4; the D gene is possibly TRBD1 (6 bases). The CDR3 extends over 15 amino acids. Germline V CDR1 and CDR2: MNHNS, SASEGT. V lost 1 base to trimming and J lost 6 bases, with 13 bases between them.

This chain joins TRBV15 and TRBJ2-3; 11 bases are shared with TRBD1. The CDR3 is made up of 15 amino acids. Germline V gene lookup returns CDR1 LNHNV and CDR2 YYDKDF (reference sequence). V was clipped by 5 bases and J by 5 bases; unmatched bases: 6. The CDR3, as DNA: TGTGCCACCAGCGTTGGACAGGGGGCTGGAGATACGCAGTATTTT. It yields the protein CATSVGQGAGDTQYF.

The DNA for the CDR3 is TGTGCCAGTAGTACTAACCGACAGGGCTATAATTCACCCCTCCACTTT. Its protein is CASSTNRQGYNSPLHF. The J gene is TRBJ1-6, the V gene TRBV19; TRBD1 agrees at 7 bases. There are 16 residues in the CDR3. Trimming took 4 bases from V and 3 from J; bases not matched to a gene: 6. The V gene's germline CDR1 is LNHDA and CDR2 SQIVND (reference sequence).

V is TRBV18 and J is TRBJ1-1; D is uncertain. V was clipped by 3 bases and J by 0 bases, with 11 bases between them. The germline CDR1 and CDR2 sequences are KGHSH and LQKENI. This CDR3 is 15 amino acids long. In DNA form, the CDR3 reads TGTGCCAGCTCACCCCTAGACCCCCTGAACACTGAAGCTTTCTTT. Its protein is CASSPLDPLNTEAFF.

This chain uses TRBV2 with TRBJ1-2; the match to TRBD1 covers 7 bases. The CDR3 has 15 residues. The ends lost 7 bases at V and 0 bases at J; junction bases unmatched: 8. Looked up from germline, CDR1 is SNHLY and CDR2 is FYNNEI. CDR3 sequence: CASTEGAVANYGYTF. The DNA of the CDR3 is TGTGCCAGCACCGAGGGGGCCGTAGCTAACTATGGCTACACCTTC.

V usage is TRBV9 and J usage is TRBJ1-2; 8 positions match TRBD1. Germline assignment: CDR1 SGDLS and CDR2 YYNGEE. The J segment lost 8 bases and the V segment lost 0 bases, leaving 6 bases of the junction unmatched. CDR3 length: 14 amino acids. The CDR3 DNA is TGTGCCAGCAGCGTAGAGGCGACAGGGGTCGGCTACACCTTC. It codes for CASSVEATGVGYTF.

This clone was observed a single time. This chain joins TRBV18 and TRBJ2-1, with 12 bases fitting TRBD2. With V trimmed by 1 base and J by 3 bases, 1 base remained unmatched. This CDR3 is 16 amino acids long. CDR1 is KGHSH and CDR2 is LQKENI in the germline V gene. As DNA, the CDR3 is TGTGCCAGCTCACCACGGACTAGCGGGGTCTACAATGAGCAGTTCTTC. Translated, it gives CASSPRTSGVYNEQFF.

The rearrangement uses TRBV19 and TRBJ1-2, with D unclear. The V gene lost 3 bases and the J gene lost 8 bases, with 13 bases spanning the gap. Germline CDR1 is LNHDA and CDR2 is SQIVND (reference sequence). CDR3 length: 13 amino acids. Written as DNA, the CDR3 is TGTGCCAGTAGTATGGGAGTCGGTGGCGGCTACACCTTC. Amino acids: CASSMGVGGGYTF.

The V call is TRBV7-9, the J call TRBJ1-1, with 12 nucleotides matching TRBD1. V lost 4 bases to trimming and J lost 2 bases; unmatched junction nucleotides: 8. CDR1 SEHNR and CDR2 FQNEAQ come from the germline V gene (reference sequence). This CDR3 contains 17 residues. CDR3 sequence (DNA): TGTGCCAGCAGCTCCGTCCCGGGACAGGGGGCTAACACTGAAGCTTTCTTT. Protein product: CASSSVPGQGANTEAFF. Full variable domain (missing parts from reference TRBV7-9 and TRBJ1-1): DTGVSQNPRHKITKRGQNVTFRCDPISEHNRLYWYRQTLGQGPEFLTYFQNEAQLEKSRLLSDRFSAERPKGSFSTLEIQRTEQGDSAMYLCASSSVPGQGANTEAFFGQGTRLTVV.

The chain uses TRBV11-2 and TRBJ1-2; D remains unclear. The CDR3 extends over 15 amino acids. Germline assignment: CDR1 SGHAT and CDR2 FQNNGV. Trimming pared 4 bases from V and 4 bases from J, leaving 16 bases between. The CDR3 bases are TGTGCCAGCAGCTCCAGCTCAAACAGCGGCTATGGCTACACCTTC. Encoded protein: CASSSSSNSGYGYTF. Complete variable domain (other parts from reference TRBV11-2 and TRBJ1-2): EAGVAQSPRYKIIEKRQSVAFWCNPISGHATLYWYQQILGQGPKLLIQFQNNGVVDDSQLPKDRFSAERLKGVDSTLKIQPAKLEDSAVYLCASSSSSNSGYGYTFGSGTRLTVV.

Written as DNA, the CDR3 is TGTGCCACCAGTGACCCCACCGGGACAGACGATGGCTACACCTTC. Translation: CATSDPTGTDDGYTF. J is TRBJ1-2 and V is TRBV24-1; 7 bases line up with TRBD1. CDR3 size: 15 residues. CDR1 is KGHDR and CDR2 is SFDVKD in the germline V gene. Trimming cost V 4 bases and J 6 bases; bases outside gene matches: 10.

J is TRBJ2-2 and V is TRBV18, with 12 bases fitting TRBD1. CDR3 length equals 17 residues. J lost 6 bases, V lost 3 bases, and 8 bases had no gene match. CDR1 is KGHSH, CDR2 LQKENI, per germline. The CDR3 loop reads CASSPTGTGGLSGELFF. CDR3 DNA sequence: TGTGCCAGCTCACCGACCGGGACAGGGGGCTTATCCGGGGAGCTGTTTTTT. The full variable domain, its missing parts supplied by reference TRBV18 and TRBJ2-2, is NAGVMQNPRHLVRRRGQEARLRCSPMKGHSHVYWYRQLPEEGLKFMVYLQKENIIDESGMPKERFSAEFPKEGPSILRIQQVVRGDSAAYFCASSPTGTGGLSGELFFGEGSRLTVL.

The chain has TRBV6-5 and TRBJ2-4; D may be TRBD1 (6 bases). Germline lookup yields CDR1 MNHEY and CDR2 SVGAGI. CDR3 size: 13 residues. Trimming took off 6 bases at V and 5 bases at J, with 11 bases between the two ends. CDR3 bases: TGTGCCAGCAGAACAGGGTTTCAAAACATTCAGTACTTC. It encodes CASRTGFQNIQYF.

The V and J genes are TRBV5-1 and TRBJ2-7; D is possibly TRBD2 (6 bases). The V end lost 4 bases, the J end lost 8 bases, and 19 bases lay between the germline ends. This CDR3 contains 14 residues. Germline-derived CDR1 and CDR2 are SGHRS and YFSETQ. The CDR3 DNA sequence: TGCGCCAGCAGCCCAGCGGGTCCCCCTTTCCAGCAGTACTTC. It yields the protein CASSPAGPPFQQYF.

The rearrangement uses TRBV4-2 and TRBJ2-6, with 9 bases identical to TRBD1. The CDR3 runs to 18 residues. Germline V gene data show CDR1 as LGHNA and CDR2 as YNFKEQ. The ends lost 6 bases at V and 0 bases at J; junction bases unmatched: 9. CDR3 in DNA: TGTGCCAGCAGTCAGGTTAGACAGGGGGTCTCTGGGGCCAACGTCCTGACTTTC. Translation gives CASSQVRQGVSGANVLTF.

This clone appeared a single time. The chain employs TRBV25-1 and TRBJ2-5, with D perhaps matching TRBD1 (6 bases). Germline lookup yields CDR1 MGHDK and CDR2 SYGVNS. V lost 7 bases and J 5 bases, leaving 23 bases between the germline ends. The length of the CDR3 is 16 residues. The chain's CDR3 is CASTPGGTGNFETQYF. CDR3 nucleotides: TGTGCCAGCACTCCTGGCGGTACAGGGAATTTTGAGACCCAGTACTTC. The full variable domain, its missing parts supplied by reference TRBV25-1 and TRBJ2-5, is EADIYQTPRYLVIGTGKKITLECSQTMGHDKMYWYQQDPGMELHLIHYSYGVNSTEKGDLSSESTVSRIRTEHFPLTLESARPSHTSQYLCASTPGGTGNFETQYFGPGTRLLVL.

V is TRBV19 and J is TRBJ1-3; D gene unclear. The V end lost 7 bases, the J end lost 4 bases, and 17 bases lay between the germline ends. Germline V gives CDR1 LNHDA, CDR2 SQIVND (reference sequence). The CDR3 contains 15 residues. CDR3 in DNA: TGTGCCAGTACCGAAAACCCACAGTTCGGAAACACCATATATTTT. Protein sequence: CASTENPQFGNTIYF.

V and J are TRBV6-5 and TRBJ1-1; TRBD1 matches at 10 bases. This CDR3 contains 14 residues. Trimming removed 7 bases from V and 0 bases from J; junction bases left unmatched: 2. The germline V gene encodes CDR1 MNHEY and CDR2 SVGAGI. The CDR3 region has the DNA TGTGCCAGCAAAGGACAGGGGGTGAACACTGAAGCTTTCTTT. This encodes CASKGQGVNTEAFF.

J is TRBJ2-2 and V is TRBV24-1; D perhaps matches TRBD1 (6 bases). The CDR3 spans 16 residues. Trimming removed 4 bases from V and 0 bases from J, with 11 bases in between. Germline lookup yields CDR1 KGHDR and CDR2 SFDVKD. This CDR3 reads CATSDATGTNTGELFF. CDR3 DNA sequence: TGTGCCACCAGTGACGCGACAGGTACGAACACCGGGGAGCTGTTTTTT.

This chain connects TRBV7-3 to TRBJ1-4; weak D call: TRBD1 (5 bases). Germline-derived CDR1 and CDR2 are SGHTA and FQGTGA. Deletions cut 0 bases from V and 4 bases from J, with 12 bases between. This CDR3 is built from 16 residues. In DNA form, the CDR3 reads TGTGCCAGCAGCTTAACCGGGCGGGGGATTAATGAAAAACTGTTTTTT. Amino acid sequence: CASSLTGRGINEKLFF.

A single count supports this clone. This chain joins TRBV19 and TRBJ2-3, with D tentatively TRBD1 (6 bases). CDR3 length equals 14 residues. V was pared by 5 bases and J by 2 bases, with 11 bases between. Germline loops: CDR1 LNHDA, CDR2 SQIVND (reference sequence). The CDR3 bases are TGTGCCAGTAGTCGTCCAGGGGACACAGATACGCAGTATTTT. Protein sequence: CASSRPGDTDTQYF.